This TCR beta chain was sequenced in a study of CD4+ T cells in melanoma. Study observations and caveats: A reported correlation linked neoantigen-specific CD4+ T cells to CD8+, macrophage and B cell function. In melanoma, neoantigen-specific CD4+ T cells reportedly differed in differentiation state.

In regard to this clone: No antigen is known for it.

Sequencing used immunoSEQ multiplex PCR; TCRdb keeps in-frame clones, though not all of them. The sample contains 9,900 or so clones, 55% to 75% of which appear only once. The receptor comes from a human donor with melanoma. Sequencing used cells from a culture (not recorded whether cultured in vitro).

CDR3 sequence (DNA): TGTGCCAGCAGGGGGACAGGGCGGTCCGGTGAGCAGTTCTTC. As protein: CASRGTGRSGEQFF. This chain connects TRBV6-5 to TRBJ2-1; 9 positions match TRBD1. Trimming removed 6 bases from V and 9 bases from J; junction bases left unmatched: 9. The CDR3 loop spans 14 amino acids. Looked up from germline, CDR1 is MNHEY and CDR2 is SVGAGI.